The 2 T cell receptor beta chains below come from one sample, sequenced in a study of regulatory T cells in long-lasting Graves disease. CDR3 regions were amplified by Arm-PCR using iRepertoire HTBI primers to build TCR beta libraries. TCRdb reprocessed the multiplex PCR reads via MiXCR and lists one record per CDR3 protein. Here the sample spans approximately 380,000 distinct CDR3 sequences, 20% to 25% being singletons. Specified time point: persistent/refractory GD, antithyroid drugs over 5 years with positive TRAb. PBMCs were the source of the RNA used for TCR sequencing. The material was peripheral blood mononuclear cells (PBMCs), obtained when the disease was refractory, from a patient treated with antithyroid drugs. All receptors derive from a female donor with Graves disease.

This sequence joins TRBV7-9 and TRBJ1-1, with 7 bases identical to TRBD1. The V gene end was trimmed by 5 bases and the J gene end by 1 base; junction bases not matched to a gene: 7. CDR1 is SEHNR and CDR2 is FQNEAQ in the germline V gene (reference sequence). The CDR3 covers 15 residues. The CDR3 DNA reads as TGTGCCAGCAGCCCAGGAGGGACAGCGAACACTGAAGCTTTCTTT. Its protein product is CASSPGGTANTEAFF. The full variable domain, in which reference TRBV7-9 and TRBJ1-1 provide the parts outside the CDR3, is DTGVSQNPRHKITKRGQNVTFRCDPISEHNRLYWYRQTLGQGPEFLTYFQNEAQLEKSRLLSDRFSAERPKGSFSTLEIQRTEQGDSAMYLCASSPGGTANTEAFFGQGTRLTVV.

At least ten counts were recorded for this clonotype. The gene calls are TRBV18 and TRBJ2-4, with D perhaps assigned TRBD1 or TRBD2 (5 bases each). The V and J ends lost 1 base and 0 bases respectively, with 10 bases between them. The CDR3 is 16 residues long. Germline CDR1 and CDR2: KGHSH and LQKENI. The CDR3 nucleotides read TGTGCCAGCTCACCACGGGACCACATAGCCAAAAACATTCAGTACTTC. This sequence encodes CASSPRDHIAKNIQYF.